The 17 T cell receptor beta chains in this list originate from one sample, sequenced in a study of shared T cell receptors in the human thymus. Libraries were prepared by immunoSEQ multiplex PCR; TCRdb keeps only in-frame clonotypes and omits some of them. The data hold about 660,000 clones, with approximately 89% observed a single time. The sample was also linked to a second study, of human thymus T cells.

Sequencing was performed on thymocytes. These receptor sequences come from a boy in the first two years of life with a congenital heart defect.

J is TRBJ2-2 and V is TRBV10-1, with 12 bases fitting TRBD1. The CDR3 has 21 residues. CDR1 WNHNN and CDR2 SYGVQD come from the germline V gene (reference sequence). V was pared by 4 bases and J by 4 bases, with 19 bases of the junction left unmatched. The CDR3 DNA reads as TGCGCCAGCAGTGTAAATTTAGGGACAGGGGGCTTGATAGGTTGCACCGGGGAGCTGTTTTTT. Translating it yields CASSVNLGTGGLIGCTGELFF.

V and J are TRBV4-1 and TRBJ2-5; a possible D gene is TRBD2 (6 bases). V dropped 1 base and J dropped 2 bases, with 14 bases sitting between them. Germline CDR1 MGHRA, CDR2 YSYEKL. The CDR3 covers 16 residues. The CDR3 nucleotides read TGCGCCAGCAGCCAAGTGTTCGATGGACTACAAGAGACCCAGTACTTC. Its translation: CASSQVFDGLQETQYF.

This chain links TRBV7-3 with TRBJ2-1, with TRBD2 matching over 8 bases. V shed 2 bases, J shed 3 bases, and the junction held 12 bases outside the gene matches. The CDR3 extends over 18 amino acids. The germline gives CDR1 SGHTA, CDR2 FQGTGA. The CDR3 DNA follows: TGTGCCAGCAGCTTAGGGACTAGTCAAGGCCCAAACTACAATGAGCAGTTCTTC. Its protein product is CASSLGTSQGPNYNEQFF.

The chain combines TRBV6-5 with TRBJ2-1; 8 bases match TRBD2. Germline V gene lookup returns CDR1 MNHEY and CDR2 SVGAGI. The V segment lost 0 bases and the J segment 7 bases; nucleotides outside the gene matches: 8. The length of the CDR3 is 16 residues. The CDR3 protein is CASSYSPSGRSNEQFF. CDR3 nucleotides: TGTGCCAGCAGTTACTCGCCCAGCGGGAGATCGAATGAGCAGTTCTTC.

This clone was observed a few times. This chain links TRBV7-3 with TRBJ1-3, with TRBD1 matching over 8 bases. Germline V CDR1 and CDR2: SGHTA, FQGTGA. The CDR3 spans 13 residues. J lost 7 bases, V lost 3 bases, and 2 bases had no gene match. The CDR3 coding sequence is TGTGCCAGCAGCTTTAACAGGGGGAACACCATATATTTT. Amino acid sequence: CASSFNRGNTIYF.

The count of this clone is one. This sequence joins TRBV4-1 and TRBJ1-2; no firm D call. CDR1 and CDR2 (germline): MGHRA, YSYEKL. Trimming took 0 bases from V and 5 from J, leaving 13 bases between them. CDR3 length: 15 residues. CDR3 amino acids: CASSQDEGRYYGYTF. The DNA for the CDR3 is TGCGCCAGCAGCCAAGATGAGGGCAGATATTATGGCTACACCTTC.

The chain recombines TRBV5-6 with TRBJ2-5; 9 positions match TRBD2. J was trimmed by 1 base and V by 2 bases; bases with no gene match: 15. Germline V gene lookup returns CDR1 SGHDT and CDR2 YYEEEE. This CDR3 region has 19 residues. CDR3 loop: CASSLEGPGLAGSQETQYF. As DNA, the CDR3 is TGTGCCAGCAGCTTAGAAGGACCGGGGCTAGCGGGGTCCCAAGAGACCCAGTACTTC.

This chain's CDR3 is CATSRDRGERSRGYEQYF. CDR3 nucleotide sequence: TGTGCCACCAGCAGAGATCGAGGAGAGAGAAGCCGGGGGTACGAGCAGTACTTC. This sequence joins TRBV15 and TRBJ2-7, with D maybe TRBD2 (6 bases). Germline values: CDR1 LNHNV, CDR2 YYDKDF (reference sequence). The V end was cut by 0 bases, the J end by 4 bases, with 22 bases between. There are 18 residues in the CDR3.

The chain combines TRBV5-4 with TRBJ2-4, with 11 positions matching TRBD2. In germline, CDR1 is SGHNT, CDR2 YYREEE (reference sequence). Losses at the gene ends were 4 bases for V and 0 bases for J; bases not matched to a gene: 9. The CDR3 spans 18 residues. This CDR3 is CASSLRLAGRLAKNIQYF. The CDR3 bases are TGTGCCAGCAGCCTACGACTAGCGGGGAGACTAGCCAAAAACATTCAGTACTTC.

The chain carries TRBV4-3 and TRBJ1-2, with TRBD1 as a possible D gene (5 bases). There are 15 residues in the CDR3. The V gene's germline CDR1 is LGHNA and CDR2 YSLEER. Trimming stripped 2 bases from V and 2 bases from J, with 12 bases between. CDR3 nucleotide sequence: TGCGCCAGCAGCCAAACCGACAGCGGGAACTATGGCTACACCTTC. Its protein is CASSQTDSGNYGYTF.

This clone has only one observation. V gene TRBV29-1 combines with J gene TRBJ2-5; 9 nucleotides align to TRBD1. Trimming at V came to 0 bases and at J to 5 bases, leaving 7 bases not matched to a gene. The CDR3 totals 15 residues. From germline, CDR1 is SQVTM and CDR2 ANQGSEA. The CDR3 spells CSVEDTGGCLETQYF. The DNA for the CDR3 is TGCAGCGTTGAAGACACAGGGGGCTGTCTGGAGACCCAGTACTTC.

CDR3 in amino acids: CASSQGLAYEQYF. The CDR3, as DNA: TGTGCCAGCAGCCAAGGGCTTGCCTACGAGCAGTACTTC. V and J are TRBV4-2 and TRBJ2-7; D not resolved. V gave up 1 base and J gave up 2 bases, with 6 bases separating them. The CDR3 consists of 13 residues. Germline-derived CDR1 and CDR2 are LGHNA and YNFKEQ.

The chain carries TRBV7-2 and TRBJ2-7, with unresolved D. Germline V gene sequence: CDR1 SGHTA, CDR2 FQGNSA. V was trimmed by 4 bases and J by 1 base, leaving 8 bases between them. The CDR3 length is 13 residues. For the CDR3, the DNA is TGTGCCAGCAGCTCGCCCTATTCCTACGAGCAGTACTTC. Amino acids: CASSSPYSYEQYF.

The chain combines TRBV5-1 with TRBJ2-1; 7 positions agree with TRBD1. V lost 4 bases to trimming and J lost 8 bases; unmatched junction nucleotides: 12. The CDR3 is made up of 15 amino acids. The germline CDR1 and CDR2 sequences are SGHRS and YFSETQ. Here the CDR3 DNA reads TGCGCCAGCAGCCGACAGGGATTGGGGTACTATGAGCAGTTCTTC. It is translated as CASSRQGLGYYEQFF.

This clone was counted a few times. This chain joins TRBV27 and TRBJ1-1; D gene unclear. In germline, CDR1 is MNHEY, CDR2 SMNVEV (reference sequence). The CDR3 extends over 14 amino acids. V lost 6 bases and J 0 bases, leaving 11 bases between the germline ends. The CDR3 bases are TGTGCCAGCAGGTACATGTACATGAACACTGAAGCTTTCTTT. Translating it yields CASRYMYMNTEAFF.

V is TRBV5-4 and J is TRBJ2-7; 7 nucleotides match TRBD1. Germline lookup yields CDR1 SGHNT and CDR2 YYREEE (reference sequence). Losses at the gene ends were 2 bases for V and 6 bases for J; bases not matched to a gene: 11. The CDR3 loop spans 15 amino acids. Written as DNA, the CDR3 is TGTGCCAGCAGCTTTAGCCGGGACAGATTAGGCGAGCAGTACTTC. Translated: CASSFSRDRLGEQYF.

The chain has TRBV10-2 and TRBJ2-7; no firm D call. The CDR3 contains 12 residues. V lost 4 bases, J lost 1 base, and 5 bases lay in between. Germline-derived CDR1 and CDR2 are WSHSY and SAAADI. CDR3 in DNA: TGCGCCAGCAGTGGACTGTCCTACGAGCAGTACTTC. Translation gives CASSGLSYEQYF.